This T cell receptor beta chain originates from a study of cytomegalovirus exposure and HLA in healthy donors. General observations from the study: The CMV antigen specificity of a few CMV-associated chains was confirmed through in vitro analysis. It was approximately 150 TCR beta chains that were listed as cytomegalovirus-associated.

With respect to this clone: The antigen remains undetermined.

Using immunoSEQ multiplex PCR, the repertoire was profiled, and TCRdb retains in-frame clones only, with some absent. The top ten hold approximately 1% of the sample, which has around 300,000 clones, 65% to 90% seen once. This CDR3 spans 13 amino acids. The V gene end was trimmed by 8 bases and the J gene end by 5 bases; junction bases not matched to a gene: 11. CDR1 SQVTM and CDR2 ANQGSEA come from the germline V gene. The receptor was isolated from a woman in her late teens or twenties in good health and CMV-seronegative. The genes are TRBV29-1 and TRBJ1-2, with 7 bases lining up with TRBD1. Sequencing used PBMCs. Written as DNA, the CDR3 is TGCAGCTCAGGGACAGTCGATGGTTATGGCTACACCTTC. This encodes CSSGTVDGYGYTF.